The 19 T cell receptor beta chains below all came from one sample that was sequenced in a study of blood T cell repertoires in COVID-19. Generated by immunoSEQ multiplex PCR, the TCRdb table keeps only in-frame clones and is missing some. Of approximately 110,000 clones listed, around 84% are singletons. Sequenced sample: peripheral blood. Every receptor here comes from a man aged 40-55 years with acute or convalescent COVID-19.

This clone was found a few times. The rearrangement uses TRBV7-6 and TRBJ2-3, with a weak D call TRBD1 (6 bases). This CDR3 region has 18 residues. CDR1 is SGHVS and CDR2 is FNYEAQ in the germline V gene. V gave up 4 bases and J gave up 0 bases, with 20 bases separating them. As DNA, the CDR3 is TGTGCCAGCAGCTCAACGCGGACAGCCGATGTTAGCACAGATACGCAGTATTTT. The encoded protein is CASSSTRTADVSTDTQYF.

This clone has just one count. Other DNA sequences in this specimen translate into the identical CDR3. The rearrangement uses TRBV12-3 or TRBV12-4 and TRBJ2-4; 7 bases are shared with TRBD1. After removal of 5 bases from V and 3 bases from J, the junction contained 1 base not matched to a gene. The CDR3 has 13 residues. DNA of the CDR3: TGTGCCAGCAGTCGGGACAGCAAAAACATTCAGTACTTC. Translated: CASSRDSKNIQYF.

The V and J genes are TRBV2 and TRBJ1-2; D is possibly TRBD1 (6 bases). Germline CDR1 and CDR2: SNHLY and FYNNEI. Deletions cut 6 bases from V and 3 bases from J, with 8 bases between. The CDR3 has 12 amino acids. CDR3 sequence reads: CASRDRDYGYTF. DNA of the CDR3: TGTGCCAGCAGGGACAGAGACTATGGCTACACCTTC.

This chain uses TRBV7-3 with TRBJ1-1; 7 nucleotides agree with TRBD1. The CDR3 contains 14 residues. V lost 7 bases and J lost 4; bases outside the gene matches: 9. CDR1 is SGHTA, CDR2 FQGTGA, per germline. CDR3 protein: CASIRQGEFTEAFF. The CDR3 nucleotides read TGTGCCAGCATCCGACAGGGCGAGTTCACTGAAGCTTTCTTT.

This clone was recorded a few times. This chain links TRBV27 with TRBJ1-6, with 7 bases that match TRBD1. This CDR3 has 14 residues. The germline V gene has CDR1 MNHEY and CDR2 SMNVEV (reference sequence). Germline trimming cut 6 bases from V and 4 bases from J; bases unmatched to any gene: 3. The CDR3 DNA sequence: TGTGCCAGCAGCGGGGACAGTTATAATTCACCCCTCCACTTT. It translates to CASSGDSYNSPLHF.

Here the CDR3 reads CASSGSYGYTF. In nucleotides, the CDR3 is TGTGCCAGCAGTGGCAGCTATGGCTACACCTTC. The chain is built from TRBV2 and TRBJ1-2; D ambiguous. Germline V gene lookup returns CDR1 SNHLY and CDR2 FYNNEI. V lost 4 bases and J lost 4, with 4 bases in between. This CDR3 has 11 amino acids.

For the CDR3, the DNA is TGTGCCAGCAGCCGTGACAGGATGAACACTGAAGCTTTCTTT. It codes for CASSRDRMNTEAFF. The J gene is TRBJ1-1, the V gene TRBV28; D may be TRBD1 (6 bases). This CDR3 contains 14 residues. The germline CDR1 and CDR2 sequences are MDHEN and SYDVKM. V was pared by 6 bases and J by 0 bases, with 11 bases between.

The chain joins TRBV29-1 to TRBJ1-1; 9 nucleotides agree with TRBD1. Trimming cost V 1 base and J 4 bases; bases outside gene matches: 1. The CDR3 sequence is 13 residues long. From germline, CDR1 is SQVTM and CDR2 ANQGSEA. Here the CDR3 DNA reads TGCAGCGTTGAAGGACAGGGGGTCACTGAAGCTTTCTTT. Translation: CSVEGQGVTEAFF.

The gene calls are TRBV11-2 and TRBJ2-1, with 9 bases matching TRBD1. Germline V lookup: CDR1 SGHAT, CDR2 FQNNGV. V lost 2 bases, J lost 12 bases, and 11 bases stayed unmatched. The CDR3 runs to 15 residues. CDR3 amino acids: CASSLSGTGPQGQFF. CDR3 DNA: TGTGCCAGCAGCTTAAGCGGGACAGGGCCCCAAGGGCAGTTCTTC.

This sequence joins TRBV30 and TRBJ2-3; D is ambiguous. This CDR3 region has 13 residues. V dropped 2 bases and J dropped 5 bases, with 11 bases sitting between them. Germline V gene data show CDR1 as GTSNPN and CDR2 as SVGIG (reference sequence). The CDR3 here is CAWSRSSGDTQYF. CDR3 nucleotide sequence: TGTGCCTGGAGTCGGTCTAGTGGAGATACGCAGTATTTT.

The chain employs TRBV4-1 and TRBJ2-7; D is possibly TRBD1 (6 bases). V was clipped by 0 bases and J by 1 base, with 13 bases between them. Germline-derived CDR1 and CDR2 are MGHRA and YSYEKL. The CDR3 runs to 16 residues. The chain's CDR3 is CASSQDRGRGSYEQYF. The CDR3 DNA is TGCGCCAGCAGCCAAGATCGGGGCAGGGGTTCCTACGAGCAGTACTTC.

The chain joins TRBV5-1 to TRBJ2-2; maybe TRBD1 (6 bases). Per the germline V gene, CDR1 is SGHRS and CDR2 is YFSETQ. The CDR3 sequence is 16 residues long. Trimming removed 0 bases at V and 0 bases at J, with 9 bases between. CDR3 sequence (DNA): TGCGCCAGCAGCTTGGGGGGGCCCGCGAACACCGGGGAGCTGTTTTTT. Protein product: CASSLGGPANTGELFF.

V gene TRBV7-6 combines with J gene TRBJ2-5; the D gene is possibly TRBD1 (5 bases). CDR3 length: 13 residues. Germline values: CDR1 SGHVS, CDR2 FNYEAQ. Trimming stripped 5 bases from V and 5 bases from J, with 12 bases between. The CDR3 is CASSLSPGETQYF. CDR3 nucleotide sequence: TGTGCCAGCAGCCTTTCCCCAGGGGAGACCCAGTACTTC.

The chain carries TRBV27 and TRBJ2-2; possible D gene TRBD1, 6 bases. The CDR3 contains 14 residues. Germline CDR1 MNHEY, CDR2 SMNVEV (reference sequence). V shed 6 bases and J shed 8 bases, with 16 bases lying between them. CDR3 sequence reads: CASRGARLTGELFF. The CDR3, as DNA: TGTGCCAGCAGGGGGGCAAGATTGACTGGGGAGCTGTTTTTT.

The CDR3 nucleotides are TGTGCCACCAGTGAGGGCAGGACAGCCTCTGGAAACACCATATATTTT. Translating it yields CATSEGRTASGNTIYF. This chain links TRBV24-1 with TRBJ1-3; possibly TRBD1 for D (6 bases). Germline lookup yields CDR1 KGHDR and CDR2 SFDVKD. Deletions cut 4 bases from V and 0 bases from J, with 12 bases between. The CDR3 loop spans 16 amino acids.

The V and J genes are TRBV9 and TRBJ2-1; D not certain. Germline CDR1 and CDR2: SGDLS and YYNGEE. CDR3 length equals 12 residues. Trimming pared 3 bases from V and 8 bases from J, leaving 9 bases between. CDR3 nucleotide sequence: TGTGCCAGCAGCGGATTAGTGGATGAGCAGTTCTTC. This gives the protein CASSGLVDEQFF.

The rearrangement uses TRBV4-3 and TRBJ1-4; 10 bases are a match to TRBD1. CDR1 is LGHNA, CDR2 YSLEER, per germline. The CDR3 spans 16 residues. Unmatched junction bases numbered 3, after V lost 0 bases and J lost 5 bases. CDR3 sequence reads: CASSQDPGQGNEKLFF. CDR3 nucleotide sequence: TGCGCCAGCAGCCAAGACCCGGGACAGGGGAATGAAAAACTGTTTTTT.

The V gene is TRBV10-3, the J gene TRBJ2-1, with 14 bases identical to TRBD2. Germline loops: CDR1 ENHRY, CDR2 SYGVKD. V was pared by 7 bases and J by 4 bases, with 6 bases of the junction left unmatched. The CDR3 has 16 amino acids. This CDR3 is CAITPGTSGGYNEQFF. The CDR3 bases are TGTGCCATCACCCCCGGGACTAGCGGGGGTTACAATGAGCAGTTCTTC.

The chain combines TRBV15 with TRBJ2-1, with 11 nucleotides matching TRBD1. Per the germline V gene, CDR1 is LNHNV and CDR2 is YYDKDF (reference sequence). The CDR3 totals 16 residues. V shed 5 bases, J shed 4 bases, and the junction held 7 bases outside the gene matches. The CDR3 DNA reads TGTGCCACCAGCGTAAAGGACAGGGGGCTTTACAATGAGCAGTTCTTC. This encodes CATSVKDRGLYNEQFF.